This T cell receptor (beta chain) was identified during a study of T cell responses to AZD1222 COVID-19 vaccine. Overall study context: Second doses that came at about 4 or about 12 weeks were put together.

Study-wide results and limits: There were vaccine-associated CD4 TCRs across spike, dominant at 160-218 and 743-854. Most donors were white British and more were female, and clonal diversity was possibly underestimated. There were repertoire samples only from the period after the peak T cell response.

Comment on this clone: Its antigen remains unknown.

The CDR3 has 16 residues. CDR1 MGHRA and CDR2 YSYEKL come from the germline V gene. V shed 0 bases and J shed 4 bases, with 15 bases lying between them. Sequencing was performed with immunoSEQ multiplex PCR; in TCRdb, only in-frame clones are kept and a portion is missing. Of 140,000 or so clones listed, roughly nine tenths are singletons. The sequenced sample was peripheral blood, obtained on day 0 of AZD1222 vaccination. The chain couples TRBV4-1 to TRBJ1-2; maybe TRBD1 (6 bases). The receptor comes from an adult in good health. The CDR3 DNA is TGCGCCAGCAGCCAAGATTCGGACAGCCCTATCTATGGCTACACCTTC. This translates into CASSQDSDSPIYGYTF.